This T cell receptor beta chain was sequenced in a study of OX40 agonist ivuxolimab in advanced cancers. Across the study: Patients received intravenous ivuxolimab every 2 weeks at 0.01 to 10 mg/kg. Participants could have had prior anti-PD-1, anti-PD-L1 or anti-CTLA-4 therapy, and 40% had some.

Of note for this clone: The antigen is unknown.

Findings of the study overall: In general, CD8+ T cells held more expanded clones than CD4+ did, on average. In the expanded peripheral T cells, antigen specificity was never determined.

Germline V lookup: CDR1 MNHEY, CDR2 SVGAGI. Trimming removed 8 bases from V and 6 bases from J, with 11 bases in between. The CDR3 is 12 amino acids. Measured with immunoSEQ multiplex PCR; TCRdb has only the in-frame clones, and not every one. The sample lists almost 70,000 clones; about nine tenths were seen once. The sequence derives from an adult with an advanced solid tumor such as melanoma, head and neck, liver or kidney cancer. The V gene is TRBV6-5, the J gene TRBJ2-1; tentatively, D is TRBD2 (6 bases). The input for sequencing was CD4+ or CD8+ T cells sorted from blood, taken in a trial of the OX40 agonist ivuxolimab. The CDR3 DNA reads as TGTGCCAGCCGGGGGACCTTCAATGAGCAGTTCTTC. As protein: CASRGTFNEQFF.